One sample yielded the 16 T cell receptor beta chains listed below, sequenced in a study of control samples from healthy donors and cancer patients. Some clones are missing from TCRdb's copy, which holds only in-frame ones; the method was immunoSEQ multiplex PCR. The sample shows 150,000 or so clones, approximately 86% of them seen only once. The sample taken for sequencing was blood. The receptor set was obtained from a young man in good health.

The rearrangement joins TRBV28 to TRBJ1-4, with 9 bases that match TRBD1. CDR3 length equals 18 residues. The J segment lost 6 bases and the V segment lost 6 bases, leaving 17 bases of the junction unmatched. The germline gives CDR1 MDHEN, CDR2 SYDVKM. The chain's CDR3 is CASRPGQGLMGVHEKLFF. The CDR3 bases are TGTGCCAGCAGACCCGGACAGGGGTTGATGGGGGTGCATGAAAAACTGTTTTTT.

The chain couples TRBV7-3 to TRBJ2-7; 10 bases align to TRBD1. V was pared by 6 bases and J by 1 base, with 6 bases of the junction left unmatched. This CDR3 contains 15 residues. CDR1 and CDR2 (germline): SGHTA, FQGTGA. CDR3 protein: CASSSGQGLSYEQYF. CDR3 coding DNA: TGTGCCAGCAGTTCGGGACAGGGGTTATCCTACGAGCAGTACTTC.

The chain recombines TRBV18 with TRBJ2-3, with TRBD2 matching 10 bases. V gave up 4 bases and J gave up 4 bases; unmatched junction bases: 5. Germline CDR1 is KGHSH and CDR2 is LQKENI. This CDR3 region has 15 residues. CDR3: CASSQSGGASDTQYF. The DNA for the CDR3 is TGTGCCAGCTCACAAAGCGGGGGGGCCTCAGATACGCAGTATTTT.

V is TRBV19 and J is TRBJ1-2; D call uncertain. The CDR3 runs 14 residues. Germline CDR1 and CDR2: LNHDA and SQIVND (reference sequence). With 4 bases removed from V and 5 bases from J, the gap between germline ends came to 14 bases. DNA for the CDR3: TGTGCCAGTAGTAATCGCGGAATCGCTTATGGCTACACCTTC. Protein product: CASSNRGIAYGYTF.

In the case of this clone: Distinct nucleotide sequences in the sample also encode this CDR3. The chain uses TRBV3-1 (or the pseudogene TRBV3-2) and TRBJ1-2; D possibly corresponds to TRBD1 (6 bases). V shed 1 base and J shed 8 bases, with 11 bases lying between them. The CDR3 extends over 13 amino acids. The V gene's germline CDR1 is LGHDT and CDR2 YNNKEL (reference sequence). DNA of the CDR3: TGTGCCAGCAGCCAAGTGGTAGGGGGGGGCTACACCTTC. Amino acid sequence: CASSQVVGGGYTF.

The V call is TRBV15, the J call TRBJ1-4, with TRBD1 matching over 7 bases. This CDR3 has 15 amino acids. Germline CDR1 and CDR2: LNHNV and YYDKDF (reference sequence). V gave up 6 bases and J gave up 2 bases; unmatched junction bases: 6. In nucleotides, the CDR3 is TGTGCCACCAGTAGGAACAGGGGTACTAATGAAAAACTGTTTTTT. Its translation is CATSRNRGTNEKLFF.

This clone was seen only once. CDR3 DNA: TGTGCCAGTAGTATGGGGACAGGGCGGAACTACGAGCAGTACTTC. Its protein is CASSMGTGRNYEQYF. The chain recombines TRBV19 with TRBJ2-7, with 9 bases that match TRBD1. Trimming cost V 3 bases and J 3 bases; bases outside gene matches: 6. Germline CDR1 LNHDA, CDR2 SQIVND (reference sequence). This CDR3 contains 15 residues.

The J gene is TRBJ1-1, the V gene TRBV7-9; the D gene is possibly TRBD1 (6 bases). The CDR3 is made up of 15 amino acids. V gave up 0 bases and J gave up 1 base, with 9 bases separating them. Looked up from germline, CDR1 is SEHNR and CDR2 is FQNEAQ (reference sequence). The CDR3 DNA sequence: TGTGCCAGCAGCTTAGCAAGGGGGGAGAACACTGAAGCTTTCTTT. Protein: CASSLARGENTEAFF.

This clone was observed a handful of times. This chain links TRBV5-1 with TRBJ2-7; TRBD1 matches at 10 bases. The CDR3 is 15 residues long. Germline V gene sequence: CDR1 SGHRS, CDR2 YFSETQ. V dropped 0 bases and J dropped 7; count of bases not matched to a gene: 7. CDR3 loop: CASSLAGTGVVEQYF. In DNA form, the CDR3 reads TGCGCCAGCAGCTTGGCGGGGACAGGGGTGGTGGAGCAGTACTTC. The full variable domain, completed using reference TRBV5-1 and TRBJ2-7, is KAGVTQTPRYLIKTRGQQVTLSCSPISGHRSVSWYQQTPGQGLQFLFEYFSETQRNKGNFPGRFSGRQFSNSRSEMNVSTLELGDSALYLCASSLAGTGVVEQYFGPGTRLTVT.

The chain links TRBV28 to TRBJ2-2; 10 bases match TRBD1. CDR3 length: 17 residues. Looked up from germline, CDR1 is MDHEN and CDR2 is SYDVKM. The V segment lost 7 bases and the J segment 3 bases; nucleotides outside the gene matches: 11. CDR3 protein: CASKFWGDRGHTGELFF. The CDR3 nucleotides read TGTGCCAGCAAGTTTTGGGGAGACAGGGGGCACACCGGGGAGCTGTTTTTT.

The chain joins TRBV29-1 to TRBJ1-4; 10 bases line up with TRBD1. The CDR3 extends over 13 amino acids. Germline V CDR1 and CDR2: SQVTM, ANQGSEA. The ends lost 6 bases at V and 8 bases at J; junction bases unmatched: 6. The CDR3 DNA is TGCAGCGTAGGGGACAGGGGAAGCGAAAAACTGTTTTTT. This encodes CSVGDRGSEKLFF.

The chain joins TRBV19 to TRBJ1-2; 9 bases align to TRBD1. The junction had 8 bases not matched to a gene; V was cut back by 8 bases and J by 4 bases. The CDR3 contains 14 residues. Per the germline V gene, CDR1 is LNHDA and CDR2 is SQIVND (reference sequence). CDR3 in amino acids: CASRPGQGGYGYTF. The CDR3 DNA follows: TGTGCCAGTCGACCGGGACAGGGAGGCTATGGCTACACCTTC.

V usage is TRBV29-1 and J usage is TRBJ2-3; D possibly corresponds to TRBD2 (6 bases). V lost 6 bases to trimming and J lost 5 bases, with 15 bases between them. The CDR3 runs 13 residues. Germline-derived CDR1 and CDR2 are SQVTM and ANQGSEA. CDR3 sequence: CSVIYWEVDTQYF. CDR3 DNA: TGCAGCGTCATCTACTGGGAGGTAGATACGCAGTATTTT.

The CDR3 nucleotides are TGTGCCAGCAGCTCTAAGGACAGTTACTCCTACGAGCAGTACTTC. It encodes CASSSKDSYSYEQYF. J is TRBJ2-7 and V is TRBV5-6, with D tentatively TRBD1 (6 bases). Germline assignment: CDR1 SGHDT and CDR2 YYEEEE. The CDR3 loop spans 15 amino acids. Trimming left V 3 bases short and J 0 bases short, with 13 bases between.

V usage is TRBV24-1 and J usage is TRBJ2-3; D not certain. The CDR3 consists of 13 residues. Germline CDR1 KGHDR, CDR2 SFDVKD. V lost 5 bases to trimming and J lost 5 bases, with 10 bases between them. As DNA, the CDR3 is TGTGCCACCAGTGGGTCAGGCAGAGATACGCAGTATTTT. Its translation is CATSGSGRDTQYF.

This chain connects TRBV7-2 to TRBJ1-1; TRBD1 matches at 10 bases. The V gene's germline CDR1 is SGHTA and CDR2 FQGNSA. V trimming: 4 bases; J trimming: 5 bases; junction bases outside the gene matches: 7. The CDR3 length is 15 residues. The CDR3 spells CASSYPTGGYTEAFF. CDR3 nucleotides: TGTGCCAGCAGCTACCCGACAGGGGGCTATACTGAAGCTTTCTTT.